Listed below are T cell receptor beta chains from one sample, sequenced in a study of naive and memory T cell subsets. MiXCR, run by TCRdb on the UMI-ligation and nested PCR reads, gives a single entry per CDR3 protein. The data show around 29,000 distinct CDR3 sequences, with less than 20% seen just once and about 3% held by the top ten. Sequences were obtained from effector memory CD4+ T cells from blood. The receptors here all came from a human donor in good health. CDR3s include the opening cysteine and the closing phenylalanine or tryptophan.

v_call	j_call	cdr3_aa
TRBV28	TRBJ2-7	CASSLGGRLGEQYF
TRBV6-2/TRBV6-3	TRBJ1-2	CASRFRAFANYGYTF
TRBV7-9	TRBJ2-1	CASSLQASYNEQFF
TRBV4-1	TRBJ2-3	CASSQDRVATDTQYF
TRBV30	TRBJ2-4	CAWSDRGSVVVKNIQYF
TRBV20-1	TRBJ2-1	CSARGGLRLPHGDEQFF
TRBV7-2	TRBJ2-1	CASSSDRDRGGNEQFF
TRBV11-2	TRBJ2-5	CASSFFGGSQETQYF
TRBV11-3	TRBJ2-1	CASSPPGGRTYEQFF
TRBV10-3	TRBJ2-1	CAISESGFWGGPSEQFF
TRBV20-1	TRBJ1-6	CSAPDRGPGNSPLHF
TRBV2	TRBJ2-7	CASSSQGFAYEQYF
TRBV6-6	TRBJ2-5	CASSYSTQETQYF
TRBV7-2	TRBJ2-7	CASSPGRAYEQYF
TRBV10-3	TRBJ2-4	CAISESGTGIAKNIQYF
TRBV3-1	TRBJ1-2	CASSQGRTGLYGYTF
TRBV5-5	TRBJ2-1	CASRMGASNHNEQFF
TRBV29-1	TRBJ2-7	CSVEVAYEQYF
TRBV13	TRBJ1-2	CASRRTGGDYGYTF
TRBV6-1	TRBJ1-6	CASSGNDRASPLHF
TRBV3-1	TRBJ1-1	CASSPGRVITEAFF
TRBV7-2	TRBJ2-1	CASHQREGRGNEQFF
TRBV18	TRBJ1-5	CASSQGLSSNQPQHF